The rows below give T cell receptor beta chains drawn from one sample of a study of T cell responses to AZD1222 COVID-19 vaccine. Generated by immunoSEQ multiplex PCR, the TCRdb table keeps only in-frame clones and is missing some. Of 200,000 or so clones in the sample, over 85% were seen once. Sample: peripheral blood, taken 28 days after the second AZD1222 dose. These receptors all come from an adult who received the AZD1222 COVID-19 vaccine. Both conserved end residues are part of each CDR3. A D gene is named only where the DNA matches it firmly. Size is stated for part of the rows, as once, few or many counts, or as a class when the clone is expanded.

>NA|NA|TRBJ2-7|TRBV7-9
CASSLGGYYEQYF
TGTGCCAGCAGCTTAGGAGGGTACTACGAGCAGTACTTC
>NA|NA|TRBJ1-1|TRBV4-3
CASSQEVFRGTEAFF
TGCGCCAGCAGCCAAGAGGTCTTCCGAGGGACTGAAGCTTTCTTT
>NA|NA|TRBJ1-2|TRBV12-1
CASSPLRVGGYTF
TGTGCCAGCAGCCCCCTAAGAGTCGGGGGCTACACCTTC
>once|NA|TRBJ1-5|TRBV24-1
CATSDLGDAAPQHF
TGTGCCACCAGTGATTTGGGCGACGCTGCGCCCCAGCATTTT
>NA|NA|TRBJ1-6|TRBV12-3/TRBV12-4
CASSENSPLHF
TGTGCCAGCAGCGAGAATTCACCCCTCCACTTT
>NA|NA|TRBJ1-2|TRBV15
CATSRWGESGYTF
TGTGCCACCAGCAGATGGGGAGAAAGCGGCTACACCTTC
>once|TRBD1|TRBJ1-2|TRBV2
CASSEGGNRGLSGYTF
TGTGCCAGCAGCGAGGGGGGGAACAGGGGATTAAGTGGCTACACCTTC
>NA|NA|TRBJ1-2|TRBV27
CASSSNGQFYGYTF
TGTGCCAGCAGTTCTAATGGGCAGTTTTATGGCTACACCTTC
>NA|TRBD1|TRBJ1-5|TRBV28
CASRIAGQGNNQPQHF
TGTGCCAGCAGGATAGCGGGACAGGGGAACAATCAGCCCCAGCATTTT
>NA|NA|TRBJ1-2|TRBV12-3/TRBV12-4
CASSLGSYGYTF
TGTGCCAGCAGTTTAGGGAGCTATGGCTACACCTTC
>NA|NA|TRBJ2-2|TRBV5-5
CASSSAPGRPTGELFF
TGTGCCAGCAGCTCGGCCCCGGGACGCCCAACCGGGGAGCTGTTTTTT
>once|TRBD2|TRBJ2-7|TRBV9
CASSVGREGRFGSEQYF
TGTGCCAGCAGCGTAGGAAGGGAGGGGAGGTTCGGCTCCGAGCAGTACTTC
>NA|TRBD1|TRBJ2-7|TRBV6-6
CASSPTIGTGTFYAQYF
TGTGCCAGCAGTCCGACGATCGGGACAGGGACCTTCTACGCGCAGTACTTC
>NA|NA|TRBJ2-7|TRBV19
CASRKGGTAAYEQYF
TGTGCCAGTAGAAAGGGGGGGACGGCAGCCTACGAGCAGTACTTC
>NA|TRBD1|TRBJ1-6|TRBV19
CASSGQGSRSYNSPLHF
TGTGCCAGTAGTGGACAGGGTTCAAGGTCCTATAATTCACCCCTCCACTTT
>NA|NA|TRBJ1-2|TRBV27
CASSLTVANYGYTF
TGTGCCAGCAGTCTGACAGTAGCTAACTATGGCTACACCTTC
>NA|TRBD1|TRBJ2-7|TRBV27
CASRGQFTSYEQYF
TGTGCCAGCAGGGGACAGTTTACCTCCTACGAGCAGTACTTC
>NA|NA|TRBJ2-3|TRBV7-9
CASTVPVRDTQYF
TGTGCCAGCACCGTCCCTGTCCGGGATACGCAGTATTTT
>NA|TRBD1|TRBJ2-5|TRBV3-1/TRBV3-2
CASSHRRGLGQETQYF
TGTGCCAGCAGCCATCGAAGGGGGCTGGGTCAAGAGACCCAGTACTTC
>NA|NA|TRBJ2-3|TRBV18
CASSPSLDQPDTQYF
TGTGCCAGCTCACCAAGTCTGGACCAGCCAGATACGCAGTATTTT
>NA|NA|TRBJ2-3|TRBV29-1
CSTQRDTQYF
TGCAGCACCCAACGGGATACGCAGTATTTT
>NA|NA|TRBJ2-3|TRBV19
CASSFKESFTDTQYF
TGTGCCAGTAGTTTTAAGGAGAGCTTCACAGATACGCAGTATTTT